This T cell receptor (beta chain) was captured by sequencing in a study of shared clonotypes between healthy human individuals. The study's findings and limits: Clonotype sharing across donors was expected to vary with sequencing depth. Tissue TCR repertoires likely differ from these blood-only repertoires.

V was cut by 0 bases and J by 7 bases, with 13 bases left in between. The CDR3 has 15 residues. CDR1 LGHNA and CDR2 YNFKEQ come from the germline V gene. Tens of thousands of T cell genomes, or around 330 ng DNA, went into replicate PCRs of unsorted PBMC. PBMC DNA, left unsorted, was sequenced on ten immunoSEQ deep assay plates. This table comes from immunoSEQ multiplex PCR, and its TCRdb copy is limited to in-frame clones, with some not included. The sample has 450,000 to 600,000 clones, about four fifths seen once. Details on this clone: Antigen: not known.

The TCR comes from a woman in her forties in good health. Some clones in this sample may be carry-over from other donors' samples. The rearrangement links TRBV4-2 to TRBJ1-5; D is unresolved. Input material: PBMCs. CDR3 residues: CASSQEGRREQPQHF. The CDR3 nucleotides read TGTGCCAGCAGCCAAGAGGGCCGCCGGGAGCAGCCCCAGCATTTT.